The 9 T cell receptor beta chains below were found in one sample sequenced in a study of blood T cell repertoires in COVID-19 (dated by TCRdb to 2018 to 2020). Libraries were constructed by the immunoSEQ multiplex PCR assay. In TCRdb, the immuneACCESS table is reduced to in-frame sequences with V and J assigned. These tables do not hold every clone; where another copy was compared, an unresolved V gene accounts for under half, and the others remain unexplained. The sample has approximately 210,000 clones on record, less than 90% of them singletons. 1.5% to 2% of the sample comes from the top ten. Sequencing was performed on peripheral blood. The receptors stem from a man aged 35 to 55 with active or convalescent COVID-19.

The genes are TRBV6-6 and TRBJ1-5, with D perhaps matching TRBD1 (6 bases). V was trimmed by 6 bases and J by 3 bases, leaving 9 bases between them. The germline CDR1 and CDR2 sequences are MNHNY and SVGAGI (reference sequence). This CDR3 comprises 13 residues. The CDR3: CASSTGPNQPQHF. The CDR3 DNA follows: TGTGCCAGCAGCACAGGGCCCAATCAGCCCCAGCATTTT.

The chain is built from TRBV5-1 and TRBJ2-7; 8 bases align to TRBD1. This CDR3 comprises 14 residues. CDR1 is SGHRS, CDR2 YFSETQ, per germline. The J segment lost 5 bases and the V segment lost 4 bases, leaving 8 bases of the junction unmatched. The CDR3 DNA follows: TGCGCCAGCAGCAGCGGACAGGGTGTCGACGAGCAGTACTTC. It is translated as CASSSGQGVDEQYF.

V gene TRBV19 combines with J gene TRBJ1-2; no firm D call. Between the trimmed V and J ends, which lost 5 bases and 4 bases, there was a span of 5 bases. Germline CDR1 is LNHDA and CDR2 is SQIVND (reference sequence). The CDR3 length is 11 residues. CDR3: CASSAVYGYTF. CDR3 in DNA: TGTGCCAGTAGTGCGGTCTATGGCTACACCTTC. Full variable domain (missing parts from reference TRBV19 and TRBJ1-2): DGGITQSPKYLFRKEGQNVTLSCEQNLNHDAMYWYRQDPGQGLRLIYYSQIVNDFQKGDIAEGYSVSREKKESFPLTVTSAQKNPTAFYLCASSAVYGYTFGSGTRLTVV.

The V call is TRBV11-2, the J call TRBJ1-1, with no clear D. The germline CDR1 and CDR2 sequences are SGHAT and FQNNGV. The CDR3 sequence is 13 residues long. V was shortened by 1 base and J by 1 base, with 4 bases between the two germline ends. The DNA of the CDR3 is TGTGCCAGCAGCTTAGCCCGGAACACTGAAGCTTTCTTT. It translates to CASSLARNTEAFF. The full variable domain, rest sourced from reference TRBV11-2 and TRBJ1-1, is EAGVAQSPRYKIIEKRQSVAFWCNPISGHATLYWYQQILGQGPKLLIQFQNNGVVDDSQLPKDRFSAERLKGVDSTLKIQPAKLEDSAVYLCASSLARNTEAFFGQGTRLTVV.

This chain uses TRBV4-2 with TRBJ1-4, with 8 nucleotides matching TRBD1. V trimming: 0 bases; J trimming: 5 bases; junction bases outside the gene matches: 8. CDR3 length equals 17 residues. Germline V gene lookup returns CDR1 LGHNA and CDR2 YNFKEQ. The CDR3 DNA follows: TGTGCCAGCAGCCAAGATACAGGGGGGGCCCTCAATGAAAAACTGTTTTTT. Its translation: CASSQDTGGALNEKLFF.

The CDR3 loop is CASSRTGGRETQYF. The CDR3 DNA reads as TGTGCCAGTAGTCGAACAGGGGGCAGAGAGACCCAGTACTTC. The chain couples TRBV19 to TRBJ2-5, with 9 bases lining up with TRBD1. The germline gives CDR1 LNHDA, CDR2 SQIVND (reference sequence). CDR3 length: 14 amino acids. V lost 5 bases and J lost 4; bases outside the gene matches: 5. Combining the CDR3 with reference TRBV19 and TRBJ2-5 gives the whole variable domain DGGITQSPKYLFRKEGQNVTLSCEQNLNHDAMYWYRQDPGQGLRLIYYSQIVNDFQKGDIAEGYSVSREKKESFPLTVTSAQKNPTAFYLCASSRTGGRETQYFGPGTRLLVL.

This sequence joins TRBV10-2 and TRBJ1-5, with a possible D match to TRBD1 (5 bases). Looked up from germline, CDR1 is WSHSY and CDR2 is SAAADI. The V end lost 0 bases, the J end lost 0 bases, and 9 bases lay between the germline ends. This CDR3 region has 16 residues. The CDR3 DNA reads as TGCGCCAGCAGTGAGTCTGGGACTCTTAGCAATCAGCCCCAGCATTTT. This gives the protein CASSESGTLSNQPQHF.

This clone was detected only a few times. The chain carries TRBV10-3 and TRBJ2-7, with TRBD1 as a possible D gene (6 bases). Germline assignment: CDR1 ENHRY and CDR2 SYGVKD. V lost 6 bases, J lost 0 bases, and 15 bases lay in between. The CDR3 runs 15 residues. The CDR3 DNA reads as TGTGCCATCAGGCGTGCCGGACAGAGCTCCTACGAGCAGTACTTC. Its translation is CAIRRAGQSSYEQYF.

The chain is built from TRBV19 and TRBJ2-1, with 9 positions matching TRBD1. Germline values: CDR1 LNHDA, CDR2 SQIVND (reference sequence). The CDR3 totals 15 residues. V gave up 10 bases and J gave up 1 base; unmatched junction bases: 8. The CDR3 sequence is CATSRGQGSYNEQFF. The CDR3, as DNA: TGTGCCACCTCGAGGGGACAGGGATCCTACAATGAGCAGTTCTTC.